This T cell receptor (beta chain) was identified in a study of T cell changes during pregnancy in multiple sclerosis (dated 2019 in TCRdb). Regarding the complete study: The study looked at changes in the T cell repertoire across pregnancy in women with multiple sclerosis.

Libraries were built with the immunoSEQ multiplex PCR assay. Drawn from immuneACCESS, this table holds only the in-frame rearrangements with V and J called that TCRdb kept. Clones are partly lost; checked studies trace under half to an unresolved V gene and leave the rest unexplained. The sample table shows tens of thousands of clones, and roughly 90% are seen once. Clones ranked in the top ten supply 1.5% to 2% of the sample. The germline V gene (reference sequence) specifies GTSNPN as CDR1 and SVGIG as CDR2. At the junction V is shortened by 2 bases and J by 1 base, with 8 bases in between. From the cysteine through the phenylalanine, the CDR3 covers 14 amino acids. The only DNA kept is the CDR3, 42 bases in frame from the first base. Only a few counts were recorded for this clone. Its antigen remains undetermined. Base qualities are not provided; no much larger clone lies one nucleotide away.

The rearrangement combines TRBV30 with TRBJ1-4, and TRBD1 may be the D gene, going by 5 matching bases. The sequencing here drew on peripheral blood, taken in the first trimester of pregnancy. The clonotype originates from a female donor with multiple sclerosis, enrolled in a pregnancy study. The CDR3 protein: CAWSFGGTNEKLFF. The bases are TGTGCCTGGAGTTTCGGGGGAACTAATGAAAAACTGTTTTTT. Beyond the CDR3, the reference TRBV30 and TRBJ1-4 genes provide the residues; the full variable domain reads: SQTIHQWPATLVQPVGSPLSLECTVEGTSNPNLYWYRQAAGRGLQLLFYSVGIGQISSEVPQNLSASRPQDRQFILSSKKLLLSDSGFYLCAWSFGGTNEKLFFGSGTQLSVL.